The T cell receptor beta chain under discussion was sequenced for a study of OX40 agonist ivuxolimab in advanced cancers. Repertoires were generated with immunoSEQ multiplex PCR, while TCRdb's copy carries only in-frame clones and drops some. The data hold more than 100,000 clones, with over 85% observed a single time. CDR3 length: 13 residues. V trimming: 4 bases; J trimming: 4 bases; junction bases outside the gene matches: 3. CDR1 is LNHDA, CDR2 SQIVND, per germline (reference sequence). The genes are TRBV19 and TRBJ1-1, with 7 bases that match TRBD1. This receptor was taken from an adult with an advanced solid tumor such as melanoma, head and neck, liver or kidney cancer. The sequenced sample was CD4+ or CD8+ T cells sorted from blood, obtained in a trial of the OX40 agonist ivuxolimab. CDR3 residues: CASSNNRGTEAFF. CDR3 DNA sequence: TGTGCCAGTAGTAACAACAGGGGCACTGAAGCTTTCTTT. The variable domain in full, completed from reference TRBV19 and TRBJ1-1, reads DGGITQSPKYLFRKEGQNVTLSCEQNLNHDAMYWYRQDPGQGLRLIYYSQIVNDFQKGDIAEGYSVSREKKESFPLTVTSAQKNPTAFYLCASSNNRGTEAFFGQGTRLTVV.